This TCR beta chain was captured in a study of molecular identifiers for immune sequencing clone quantification. The CDR3 totals 10 residues. V dropped 1 base and J dropped 9 bases, with 1 base sitting between them. Germline values: CDR1 SGHAT, CDR2 FQNNGV. TCRdb reprocessed the PCR reads via MiXCR and lists one record per CDR3 protein. The sample lists around 25,000 distinct CDR3 sequences; over 15% were seen once. This clonotype was seen at least ten times. The sequence was collected from a human donor in good health. Some libraries in this study had Jurkat cell RNA spiked in. The sequenced sample was naive CD8+ T cells from blood, with Jurkat cell RNA spiked in. Subset defined: FACS-sorted CD8+CD4-CCR7+CD45RA+ naive T cells. The rearrangement uses TRBV11-2 and TRBJ2-1; D remains ambiguous. CDR3 DNA sequence: TGTGCCAGCAGCTTAGCTGAGCAGTTCTTC. It translates to CASSLAEQFF.